The source of this T cell receptor (beta chain) is a study of cytomegalovirus exposure and HLA in healthy donors. This clone has just one count. Use of 60 Vbeta and 13 Jbeta primers characterized the PCR. TCRdb's copy holds only in-frame clones and misses some; the assay was immunoSEQ multiplex PCR. The sample shows approximately 160,000 clones, under 85% of them seen only once. The V gene's germline CDR1 is GTSNPN and CDR2 SVGIG (reference sequence). This CDR3 has 14 amino acids. Trimming at V came to 0 bases and at J to 4 bases, leaving 5 bases not matched to a gene. The rearrangement joins TRBV30 to TRBJ1-2; the match to TRBD1 covers 7 bases. Sequencing input: PBMCs. The TCR was taken from a woman aged 30 to 39 in good health and CMV-seronegative. CDR3 protein: CAWSVGGQSYGYTF. CDR3 nucleotides: TGTGCCTGGAGTGTTGGGGGACAGAGCTATGGCTACACCTTC. Full variable domain (rest looked up from reference TRBV30 and TRBJ1-2): SQTIHQWPATLVQPVGSPLSLECTVEGTSNPNLYWYRQAAGRGLQLLFYSVGIGQISSEVPQNLSASRPQDRQFILSSKKLLLSDSGFYLCAWSVGGQSYGYTFGSGTRLTVV.